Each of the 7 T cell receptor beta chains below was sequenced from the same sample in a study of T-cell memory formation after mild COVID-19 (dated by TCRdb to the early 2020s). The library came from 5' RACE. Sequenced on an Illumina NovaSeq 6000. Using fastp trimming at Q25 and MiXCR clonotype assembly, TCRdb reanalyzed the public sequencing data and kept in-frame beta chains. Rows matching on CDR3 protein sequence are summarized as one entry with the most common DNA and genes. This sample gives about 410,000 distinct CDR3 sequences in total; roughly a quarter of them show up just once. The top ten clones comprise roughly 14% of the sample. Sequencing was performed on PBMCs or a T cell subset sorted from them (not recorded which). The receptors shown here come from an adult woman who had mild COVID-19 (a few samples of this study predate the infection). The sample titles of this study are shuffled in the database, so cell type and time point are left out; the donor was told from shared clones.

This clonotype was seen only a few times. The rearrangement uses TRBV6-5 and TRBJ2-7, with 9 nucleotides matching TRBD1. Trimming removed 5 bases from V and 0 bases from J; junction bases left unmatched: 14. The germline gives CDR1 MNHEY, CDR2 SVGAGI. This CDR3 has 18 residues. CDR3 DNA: TGTGCCAGCAGTCGCCGACCCGGGACAGGGAGGAGCTCCTACGAGCAGTACTTC. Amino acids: CASSRRPGTGRSSYEQYF.

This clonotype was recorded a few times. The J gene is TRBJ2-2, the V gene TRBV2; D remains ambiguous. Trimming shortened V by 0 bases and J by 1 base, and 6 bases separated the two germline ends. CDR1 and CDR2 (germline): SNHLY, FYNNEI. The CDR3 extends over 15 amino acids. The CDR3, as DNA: TGTGCCAGCAGTGAAGCGGAGCTGAACACCGGGGAGCTGTTTTTT. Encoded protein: CASSEAELNTGELFF.

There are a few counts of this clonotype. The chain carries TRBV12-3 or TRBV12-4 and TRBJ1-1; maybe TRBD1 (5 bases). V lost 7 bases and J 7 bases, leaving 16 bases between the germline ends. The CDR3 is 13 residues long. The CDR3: CASNTLGDREAFF. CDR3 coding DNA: TGTGCCAGCAACACCCTTGGGGACCGTGAAGCTTTCTTT.

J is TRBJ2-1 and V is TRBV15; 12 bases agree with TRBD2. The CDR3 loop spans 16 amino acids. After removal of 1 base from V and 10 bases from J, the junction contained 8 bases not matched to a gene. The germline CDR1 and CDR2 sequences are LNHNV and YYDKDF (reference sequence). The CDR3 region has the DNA TGTGCCACCAGCAGAGCCCAGACTAGCGGGAGAAGGGAGCAGTTCTTC. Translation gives CATSRAQTSGRREQFF.

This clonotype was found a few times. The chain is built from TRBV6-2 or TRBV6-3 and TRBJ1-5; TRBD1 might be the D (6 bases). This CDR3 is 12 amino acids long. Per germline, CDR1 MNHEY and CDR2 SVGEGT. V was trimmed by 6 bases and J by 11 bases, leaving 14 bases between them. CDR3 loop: CASRAGHRTQHF. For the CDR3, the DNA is TGTGCCAGCAGGGCGGGACACCGAACCCAGCATTTT.

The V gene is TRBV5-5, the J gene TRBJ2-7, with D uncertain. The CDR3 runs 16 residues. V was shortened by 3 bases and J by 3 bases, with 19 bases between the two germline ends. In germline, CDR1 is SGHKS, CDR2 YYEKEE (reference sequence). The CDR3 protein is CASSSPSRTLNYEQYF. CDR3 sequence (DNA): TGTGCCAGCAGCTCACCGTCTCGCACCCTTAACTACGAGCAGTACTTC. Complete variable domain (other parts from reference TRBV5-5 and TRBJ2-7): DAGVTQSPTHLIKTRGQQVTLRCSPISGHKSVSWYQQVLGQGPQFIFQYYEKEERGRGNFPDRFSARQFPNYSSELNVNALLLGDSALYLCASSSPSRTLNYEQYFGPGTRLTVT.

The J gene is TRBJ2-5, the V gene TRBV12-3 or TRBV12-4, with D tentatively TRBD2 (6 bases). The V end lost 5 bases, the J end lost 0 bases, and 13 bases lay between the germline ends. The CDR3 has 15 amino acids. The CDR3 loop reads CASSARERNQETQYF. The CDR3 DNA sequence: TGTGCCAGCAGTGCCCGGGAGCGAAACCAAGAGACCCAGTACTTC.